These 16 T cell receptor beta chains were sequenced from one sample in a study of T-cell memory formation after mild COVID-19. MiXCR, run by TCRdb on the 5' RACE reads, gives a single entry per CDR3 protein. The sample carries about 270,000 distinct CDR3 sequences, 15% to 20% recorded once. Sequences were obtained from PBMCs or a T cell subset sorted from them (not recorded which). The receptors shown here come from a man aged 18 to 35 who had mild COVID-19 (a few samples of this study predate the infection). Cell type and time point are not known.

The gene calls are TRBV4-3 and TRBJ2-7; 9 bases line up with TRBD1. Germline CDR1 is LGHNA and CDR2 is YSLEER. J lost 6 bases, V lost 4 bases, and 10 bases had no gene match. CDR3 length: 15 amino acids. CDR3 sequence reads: CASSPHRDRVREQYF. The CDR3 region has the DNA TGCGCCAGCAGCCCGCACCGGGACAGGGTACGCGAGCAGTACTTC.

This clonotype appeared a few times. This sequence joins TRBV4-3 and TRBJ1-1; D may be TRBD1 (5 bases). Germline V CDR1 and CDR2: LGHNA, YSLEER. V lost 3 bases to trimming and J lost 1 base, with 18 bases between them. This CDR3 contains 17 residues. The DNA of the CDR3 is TGCGCCAGCAGCCATTTGAAGGGGATCGGGGCGAACACTGAAGCTTTCTTT. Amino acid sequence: CASSHLKGIGANTEAFF.

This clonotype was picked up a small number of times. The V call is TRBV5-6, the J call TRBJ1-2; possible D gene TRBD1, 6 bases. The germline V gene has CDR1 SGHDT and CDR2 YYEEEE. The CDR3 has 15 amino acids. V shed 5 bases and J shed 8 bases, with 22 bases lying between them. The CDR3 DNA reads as TGTGCCAGCAGGAATCTAGGGACAACCCGAGAGGGCTACACCTTC. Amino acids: CASRNLGTTREGYTF. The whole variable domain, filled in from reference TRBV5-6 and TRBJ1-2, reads DAGVTQSPTHLIKTRGQQVTLRCSPKSGHDTVSWYQQALGQGPQFIFQYYEEEERQRGNFPDRFSGHQFPNYSSELNVNALLLGDSALYLCASRNLGTTREGYTFGSGTRLTVV.

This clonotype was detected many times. In nucleotides, the CDR3 is TGTGCCAGCAGTTTTCTGACCGGGGTCGGAGCTTTCTTT. Its translation: CASSFLTGVGAFF. This chain uses TRBV12-3 or TRBV12-4 with TRBJ1-1; D remains unclear. The ends were cut back, 3 bases at V and 10 bases at J, with 15 bases in the middle. The CDR3 sequence is 13 residues long.

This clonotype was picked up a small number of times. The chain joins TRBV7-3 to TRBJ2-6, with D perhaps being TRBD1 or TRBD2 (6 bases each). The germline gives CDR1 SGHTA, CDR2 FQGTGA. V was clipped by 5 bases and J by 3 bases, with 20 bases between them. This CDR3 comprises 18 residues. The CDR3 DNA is TGTGCCAGCAGCCCGAGGGGGGCGAACTCTCTTGGGGCCAACGTCCTGACTTTC. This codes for CASSPRGANSLGANVLTF.

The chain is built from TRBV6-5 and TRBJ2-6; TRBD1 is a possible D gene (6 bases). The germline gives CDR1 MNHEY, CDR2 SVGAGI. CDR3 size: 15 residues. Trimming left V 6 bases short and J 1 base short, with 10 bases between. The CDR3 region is CASRGRGSGANVLTF. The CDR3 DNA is TGTGCCAGCAGGGGCAGGGGTTCTGGGGCCAACGTCCTGACTTTC.

The CDR3 protein is CASSEVSEQYV. The CDR3 DNA follows: TGTGCCAGCAGTGAAGTTTCCGAGCAGTACGTC. V is TRBV25-1 and J is TRBJ2-7; the D is unclear. Germline lookup yields CDR1 MGHDK and CDR2 SYGVNS. Between the trimmed V and J ends, which lost 2 bases and 6 bases, there was a span of 5 bases. The CDR3 covers 11 residues.

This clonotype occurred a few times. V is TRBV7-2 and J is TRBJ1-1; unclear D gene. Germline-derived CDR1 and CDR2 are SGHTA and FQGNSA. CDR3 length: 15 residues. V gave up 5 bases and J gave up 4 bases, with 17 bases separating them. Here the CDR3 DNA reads TGTGCCAGCAGCGCCCCGGGTAGGATTGGCACTGAAGCTTTCTTT. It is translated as CASSAPGRIGTEAFF.

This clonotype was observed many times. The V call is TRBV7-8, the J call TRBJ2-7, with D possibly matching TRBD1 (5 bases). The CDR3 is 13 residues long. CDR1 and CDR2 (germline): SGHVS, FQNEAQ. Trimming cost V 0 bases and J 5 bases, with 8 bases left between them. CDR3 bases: TGTGCCAGCAGCTTAGCGGCAGGGAACGAGCAGTACGTC. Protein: CASSLAAGNEQYV.

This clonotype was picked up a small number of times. The CDR3 loop is CASSLTVGSSPLHF. The CDR3, as DNA: TGTGCCAGCAGCCTAACGGTCGGCAGTTCACCCCTCCACTTT. V gene TRBV7-2 combines with J gene TRBJ1-6, with D unresolved. V was clipped by 5 bases and J by 9 bases, with 14 bases between them. The CDR3 runs to 14 residues. Germline-derived CDR1 and CDR2 are SGHTA and FQGNSA.

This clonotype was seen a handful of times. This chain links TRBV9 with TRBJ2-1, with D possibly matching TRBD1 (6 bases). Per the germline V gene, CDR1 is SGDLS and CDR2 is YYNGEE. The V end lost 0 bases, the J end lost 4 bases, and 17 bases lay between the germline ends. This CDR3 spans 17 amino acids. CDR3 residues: CASSVAGRTANYNEQFF. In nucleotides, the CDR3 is TGTGCCAGCAGCGTAGCGGGTCGGACAGCCAATTACAATGAGCAGTTCTTC.

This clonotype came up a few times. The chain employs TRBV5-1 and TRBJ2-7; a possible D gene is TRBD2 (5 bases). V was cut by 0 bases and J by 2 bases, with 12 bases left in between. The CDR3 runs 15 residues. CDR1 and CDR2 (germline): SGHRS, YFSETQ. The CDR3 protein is CASSLAAGLTYEQYV. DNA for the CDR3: TGCGCCAGCAGCTTGGCCGCGGGTCTAACCTACGAGCAGTACGTC.

The CDR3 spells CSAGDEVYGYTF. The CDR3 nucleotides read TGCAGTGCCGGGGATGAGGTCTATGGCTACACCTTC. The chain has TRBV20-1 and TRBJ1-2; no clear D. The germline V and J ends were trimmed by 6 bases and 4 bases, with 12 bases remaining between them. CDR1 is DFQATT and CDR2 is SNEGSKA in the germline V gene (reference sequence). The CDR3 is made up of 12 amino acids.

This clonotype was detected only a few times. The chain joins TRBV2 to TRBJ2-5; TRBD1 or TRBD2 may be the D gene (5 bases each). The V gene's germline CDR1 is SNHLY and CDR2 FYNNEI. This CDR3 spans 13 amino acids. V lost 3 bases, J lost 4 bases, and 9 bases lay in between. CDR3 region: CASSDYGTETQYF. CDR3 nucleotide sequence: TGTGCCAGCAGTGACTATGGGACAGAGACCCAGTACTTC. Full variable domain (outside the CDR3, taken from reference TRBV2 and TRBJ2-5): EPEVTQTPSHQVTQMGQEVILRCVPISNHLYFYWYRQILGQKVEFLVSFYNNEISEKSEIFDDQFSVERPDGSNFTLKIRSTKLEDSAMYFCASSDYGTETQYFGPGTRLLVL.

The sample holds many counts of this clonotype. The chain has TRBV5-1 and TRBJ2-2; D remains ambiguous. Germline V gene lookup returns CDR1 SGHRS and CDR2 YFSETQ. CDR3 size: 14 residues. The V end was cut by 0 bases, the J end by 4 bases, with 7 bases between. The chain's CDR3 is CASSLDRPTGELFF. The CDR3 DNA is TGCGCCAGCAGCTTGGACAGACCCACCGGGGAGCTGTTTTTT.

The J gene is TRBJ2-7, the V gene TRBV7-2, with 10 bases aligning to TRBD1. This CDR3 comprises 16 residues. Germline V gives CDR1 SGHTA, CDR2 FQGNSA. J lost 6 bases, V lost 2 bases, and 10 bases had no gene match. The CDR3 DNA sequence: TGTGCCAGCAGCTTAAGCCCCCCGGGACAGGGGAGCGAGCAGTACGTC. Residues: CASSLSPPGQGSEQYV.